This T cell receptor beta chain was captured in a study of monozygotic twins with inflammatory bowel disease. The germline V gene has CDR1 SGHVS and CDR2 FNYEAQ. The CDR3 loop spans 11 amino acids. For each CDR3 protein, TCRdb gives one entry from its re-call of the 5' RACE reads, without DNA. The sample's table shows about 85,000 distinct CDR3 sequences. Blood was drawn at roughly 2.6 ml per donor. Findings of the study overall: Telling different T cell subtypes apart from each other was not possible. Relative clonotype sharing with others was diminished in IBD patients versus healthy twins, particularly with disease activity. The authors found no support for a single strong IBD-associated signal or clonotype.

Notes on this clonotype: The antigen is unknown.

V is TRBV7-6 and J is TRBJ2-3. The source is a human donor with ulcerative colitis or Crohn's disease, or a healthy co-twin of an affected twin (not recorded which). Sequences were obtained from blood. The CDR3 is CASSFYDTQYF.